This record covers a single T cell receptor beta chain. Its matching antigen is unknown. The data derive from a study of identifying expanded T cells in peripheral blood. Study-wide results and caveats: Two-week clone count variance significantly increased as total template count grew.

Method: immunoSEQ multiplex PCR; TCRdb's copy keeps in-frame clones and lacks some. The data show approximately 56,000 clones, about 80% seen once. During the collection period, no donor immune events like infections were recorded. The germline CDR1 and CDR2 sequences are SNHLY and FYNNEI. The CDR3 consists of 16 residues. Trimming cost V 5 bases and J 5 bases; bases outside gene matches: 6. The sample was blood. J is TRBJ2-5 and V is TRBV2; 15 bases match TRBD2. This TCR derives from a person aged 18 to 75 in good health. The CDR3 coding sequence is TGTGCCAGCAGTTACGGGACTAGCGGGGGGCCGGAGACCCAGTACTTC. Residues: CASSYGTSGGPETQYF.